This T cell receptor beta chain stems from a study of PD-L1 blockade in urothelial cancer. For the study at large: From 0 to 3 prior chemotherapy regimens had been given to the patients.

Method: immunoSEQ multiplex PCR; TCRdb's copy keeps in-frame clones and lacks some. The top ten clones hold around 1.9% of a sample with tens of thousands of clones, 85% to 90% of them seen once. Germline V gene data show CDR1 as LNHDA and CDR2 as SQIVND (reference sequence). The CDR3 runs to 14 residues. V gave up 1 base and J gave up 1 base, with 5 bases separating them. The receptor was isolated from a man aged 50 to 60 with urothelial cancer. The starting material was PBMCs, obtained around atezolizumab (anti-PD-L1) treatment. The genes are TRBV19 and TRBJ1-5; D not resolved. The CDR3 DNA reads as TGTGCCAGTAGTATAGGGAGGAGCAATCAGCCCCAGCATTTT. Translating it yields CASSIGRSNQPQHF.